This TCR beta chain was captured in a study of T cell changes during pregnancy in multiple sclerosis. The length of the CDR3 is 14 residues. V gave up 5 bases and J gave up 8 bases; unmatched junction bases: 11. Germline V gives CDR1 SGHAT, CDR2 FQDESV (reference sequence). Generated by immunoSEQ multiplex PCR, the TCRdb table keeps only in-frame clones and is missing some. The data hold approximately 120,000 clones, with 95% to 98% observed a single time. This TCR was sampled from a female donor with multiple sclerosis, enrolled in a pregnancy study. The sequencing here drew on peripheral blood, taken after pregnancy. The chain has TRBV11-1 and TRBJ1-2; TRBD1 agrees at 7 bases. The CDR3 protein is CASSRPGGYIGYTF. The CDR3 DNA reads TGTGCCAGCAGCAGACCAGGGGGATATATCGGCTACACCTTC.